These 21 T cell receptor beta chains came from one sample sequenced in a study of control samples from healthy donors and cancer patients. The data were produced by immunoSEQ multiplex PCR, yet TCRdb's version contains in-frame clones alone and is incomplete. The sample records about 18,000 clones, roughly 80% being singletons. The sample consisted of PBMCs. The receptor set was obtained from a woman aged 70-85 years with lung cancer.

The V call is TRBV2, the J call TRBJ2-7, with D uncertain. Trimming pared 3 bases from V and 0 bases from J, leaving 6 bases between. CDR3 length: 13 residues. Germline V gene lookup returns CDR1 SNHLY and CDR2 FYNNEI. The CDR3 loop reads CASSEASSYEQYF. The CDR3 DNA reads TGTGCCAGCAGTGAGGCCAGCTCCTACGAGCAGTACTTC.

V and J are TRBV19 and TRBJ2-7; D perhaps matches TRBD1 (5 bases). The CDR3 has 15 residues. The germline CDR1 and CDR2 sequences are LNHDA and SQIVND (reference sequence). The V and J ends lost 1 base and 2 bases respectively, with 12 bases between them. In nucleotides, the CDR3 is TGTGCCAGTAGTATAGTTGGGGCGTTGGCCTACGAGCAGTACTTC. As protein: CASSIVGALAYEQYF.

This chain uses TRBV7-2 with TRBJ2-2; the D gene could be TRBD1 or TRBD2 (5 bases each). The CDR3 sequence is 13 residues long. V lost 7 bases, J lost 13 bases, and 19 bases lay in between. Germline CDR1 and CDR2: SGHTA and FQGNSA. The CDR3 coding sequence is TGTGCCAGCACCTTTTCCGGGGCAGCGTCGCTGTTTTTT. Translation: CASTFSGAASLFF. The whole variable domain, filled in from reference TRBV7-2 and TRBJ2-2, reads GAGVSQSPSNKVTEKGKDVELRCDPISGHTALYWYRQSLGQGLEFLIYFQGNSAPDKSGLPSDRFSAERTGGSVSTLTIQRTQQEDSAVYLCASTFSGAASLFFGEGSRLTVL.

The V call is TRBV2, the J call TRBJ2-1; D is perhaps TRBD2 (5 bases). The germline CDR1 and CDR2 sequences are SNHLY and FYNNEI. Trimming removed 8 bases from V and 7 bases from J, with 18 bases in between. CDR3 length equals 14 residues. CDR3 DNA sequence: TGTGCCAGCTTTTCGGGTACTAGTCCGAATGAGCAGTTCTTC. It codes for CASFSGTSPNEQFF.

The CDR3 sequence is CSASGTGDEQYF. The DNA of the CDR3 is TGCAGCGCATCCGGGACAGGGGACGAGCAGTACTTC. The J gene is TRBJ2-7, the V gene TRBV29-1; 10 positions match TRBD1. The V gene end was trimmed by 7 bases and the J gene end by 5 bases; junction bases not matched to a gene: 5. Germline V gene lookup returns CDR1 SQVTM and CDR2 ANQGSEA. The CDR3 has 12 residues.

The chain employs TRBV4-3 and TRBJ2-7, with 7 bases aligning to TRBD2. This CDR3 region has 17 residues. V trimming: 1 base; J trimming: 2 bases; junction bases outside the gene matches: 11. CDR1 and CDR2 from the germline V gene are LGHNA and YSLEER. The CDR3 DNA sequence: TGCGCCAGCAGCCAAGGGGCAGGGAAGGGGACTACCTACGAGCAGTACTTC. Its protein product is CASSQGAGKGTTYEQYF.

The chain employs TRBV6-1 and TRBJ2-2, with D tentatively TRBD2 (5 bases). The CDR3 loop spans 15 amino acids. CDR1 and CDR2 from the germline V gene are MNHNS and SASEGT. Trimming took 2 bases from V and 4 from J, leaving 11 bases between them. CDR3 coding DNA: TGTGCCAGCAGTGAACTACAGCGGAGCACCGGGGAGCTGTTTTTT. This encodes CASSELQRSTGELFF.

The sample holds one count of this clone. V is TRBV30 and J is TRBJ1-2, with TRBD1 as a possible D gene (5 bases). CDR3 length equals 14 residues. Germline CDR1 reads GTSNPN; CDR2 reads SVGIG (reference sequence). V was trimmed by 2 bases and J by 8 bases, leaving 18 bases between them. CDR3 in DNA: TGTGCCTGGAGTACCGGGACGGCGGGTTCCGGCTACACCTTC. Protein product: CAWSTGTAGSGYTF.

This chain joins TRBV6-2 or TRBV6-3 and TRBJ2-7; tentatively, D is TRBD1 (6 bases). V was clipped by 5 bases and J by 6 bases, with 20 bases between them. This CDR3 region has 15 residues. Germline V CDR1 and CDR2: MNHEY, SVGEGT. The CDR3 sequence is CASSTSGTQVGEQYF. The CDR3 DNA follows: TGTGCCAGCAGTACCTCGGGGACACAGGTCGGCGAGCAGTACTTC.

This clone was observed a single time. The chain combines TRBV9 with TRBJ1-4, with a tentative D call TRBD1 (5 bases). Germline loops: CDR1 SGDLS, CDR2 YYNGEE. This CDR3 comprises 15 residues. Deletions cut 4 bases from V and 5 bases from J, with 15 bases between. This CDR3 reads CASSPRTTLNEKLFF. The DNA of the CDR3 is TGTGCCAGCAGCCCGAGGACAACTTTAAATGAAAAACTGTTTTTT.

This sequence joins TRBV14 and TRBJ1-2; 7 bases fit TRBD1. The CDR3 is 13 amino acids. Losses at the gene ends were 4 bases for V and 3 bases for J; bases not matched to a gene: 2. CDR1 is SGHDN, CDR2 FVKESK, per germline. CDR3 in amino acids: CASSRQGDYGYTF. DNA for the CDR3: TGTGCCAGCAGCCGGCAGGGGGACTATGGCTACACCTTC.

The chain recombines TRBV7-2 with TRBJ1-6; D unclear. This CDR3 region has 14 residues. Trimming pared 2 bases from V and 10 bases from J, leaving 12 bases between. Germline V gene lookup returns CDR1 SGHTA and CDR2 FQGNSA. CDR3 residues: CASSLIMTNSPLHF. The CDR3 DNA reads TGTGCCAGCAGCTTAATCATGACTAACTCACCCCTCCACTTT.

The chain joins TRBV19 to TRBJ1-6; 7 nucleotides match TRBD1. J gave up 7 bases and V 4 bases, and 16 bases lay outside the gene matches. Per the germline V gene, CDR1 is LNHDA and CDR2 is SQIVND (reference sequence). The CDR3 has 18 amino acids. The CDR3 is CASSTPLRRDRLNSPLHF. The CDR3 DNA follows: TGTGCCAGTAGTACCCCACTCCGGAGGGACAGATTAAATTCACCCCTCCACTTT.

Concerning this clone itself: A junction end diverges from the germline sequence, so it may reflect a read error. This rearrangement joins TRBV12-3 or TRBV12-4 to TRBJ2-1; D not resolved. The CDR3 extends over 12 amino acids. DNA for the CDR3: TGTGCCAGCAGTTTTAGGCTAATTGAGCTGTTCTTC. Translation gives CASSFRLIELFF.

The chain links TRBV19 to TRBJ2-1; TRBD2 matches 11 bases. This CDR3 has 20 residues. Germline CDR1 LNHDA, CDR2 SQIVND (reference sequence). V dropped 4 bases and J dropped 3; count of bases not matched to a gene: 17. The DNA for the CDR3 is TGTGCCAGTAGTACGCCTAATTTACCGGGACTAGCGGAACTCTACAATGAGCAGTTCTTC. Its protein product is CASSTPNLPGLAELYNEQFF.

The rearrangement joins TRBV6-5 to TRBJ2-3; a possible D gene is TRBD2 (5 bases). The CDR3 extends over 13 amino acids. CDR1 is MNHEY, CDR2 SVGAGI, per germline. V was cut by 8 bases and J by 5 bases, with 14 bases left in between. The CDR3 protein is CASAVRAGDTQYF. The CDR3 region has the DNA TGTGCCAGCGCGGTTAGGGCGGGAGATACGCAGTATTTT.

The V gene is TRBV11-2, the J gene TRBJ1-1; no firm D call. Germline CDR1 and CDR2: SGHAT and FQNNGV. This CDR3 spans 13 amino acids. Trimming removed 3 bases from V and 1 base from J, with 6 bases in between. CDR3 bases: TGTGCCAGCAGCTTCCAGCCGAACACTGAAGCTTTCTTT. This sequence encodes CASSFQPNTEAFF.

The V call is TRBV9, the J call TRBJ1-2; D is undetermined. V lost 0 bases to trimming and J lost 8 bases, with 20 bases between them. CDR3 length equals 16 residues. Germline V gene sequence: CDR1 SGDLS, CDR2 YYNGEE. Written as DNA, the CDR3 is TGTGCCAGCAGCGTAGACCCCACAACCCGGAACTGCGGCTACACCTTC. Translated, it gives CASSVDPTTRNCGYTF.

There are a few counts of this clone. The chain combines TRBV5-1 with TRBJ2-7, with D uncertain. V was pared by 4 bases and J by 3 bases, with 8 bases between. Germline assignment: CDR1 SGHRS and CDR2 YFSETQ. The CDR3 has 12 residues. DNA of the CDR3: TGCGCCAGCAGCCCGGACGGCTACGAGCAGTACTTC. Residues: CASSPDGYEQYF.

CDR3 nucleotide sequence: TGTGCCAGCAGCTTGAAGCGGGCTGGGGCCAACGTCCTGACTTTC. Amino acid sequence: CASSLKRAGANVLTF. V is TRBV13 and J is TRBJ2-6, with a tentative D call TRBD2 (6 bases). Looked up from germline, CDR1 is PRHDT and CDR2 is FYEKMQ (reference sequence). This CDR3 spans 15 amino acids. The germline V and J ends were trimmed by 3 bases and 2 bases, with 8 bases remaining between them.

The chain recombines TRBV28 with TRBJ1-3; D not certain. CDR3 length equals 15 residues. Trimming removed 6 bases from V and 8 bases from J, with 20 bases in between. Looked up from germline, CDR1 is MDHEN and CDR2 is SYDVKM. The CDR3 region is CASSSLGFGMDTIYF. The CDR3 DNA reads as TGTGCCAGCAGCTCCCTGGGGTTCGGGATGGACACCATATATTTT. Full variable domain (remainder filled in from reference TRBV28 and TRBJ1-3): DVKVTQSSRYLVKRTGEKVFLECVQDMDHENMFWYRQDPGLGLRLIYFSYDVKMKEKGDIPEGYSVSREKKERFSLILESASTNQTSMYLCASSSLGFGMDTIYFGEGSWLTVV.